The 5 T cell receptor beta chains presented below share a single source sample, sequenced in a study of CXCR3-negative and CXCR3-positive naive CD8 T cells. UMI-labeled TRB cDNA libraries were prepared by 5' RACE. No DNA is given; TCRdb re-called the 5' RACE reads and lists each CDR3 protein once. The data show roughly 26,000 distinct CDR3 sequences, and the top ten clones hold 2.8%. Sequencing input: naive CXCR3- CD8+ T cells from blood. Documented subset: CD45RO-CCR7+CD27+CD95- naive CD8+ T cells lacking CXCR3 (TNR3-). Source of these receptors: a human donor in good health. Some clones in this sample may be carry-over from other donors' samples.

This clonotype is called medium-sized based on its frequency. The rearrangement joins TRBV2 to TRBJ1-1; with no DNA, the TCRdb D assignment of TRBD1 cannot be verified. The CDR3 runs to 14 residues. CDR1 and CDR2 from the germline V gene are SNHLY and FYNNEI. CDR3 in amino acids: CASSPLGANTEAFF.

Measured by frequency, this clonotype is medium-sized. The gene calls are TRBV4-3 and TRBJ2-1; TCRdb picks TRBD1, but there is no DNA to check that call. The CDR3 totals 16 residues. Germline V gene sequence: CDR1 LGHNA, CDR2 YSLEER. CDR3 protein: CASSQDRLGGGTEQFF.

CDR3 amino acids: CASSVVPAYEQYF. The chain uses TRBV9 and TRBJ2-7. The CDR3 has 13 residues. Looked up from germline, CDR1 is SGDLS and CDR2 is YYNGEE.

The CDR3 reads CAALGRGGYTF. This chain uses TRBV27 with TRBJ1-2; TCRdb's D call, TRBD1, is unchecked because there is no DNA. CDR3 size: 11 residues. CDR1 and CDR2 from the germline V gene are MNHEY and SMNVEV (reference sequence).

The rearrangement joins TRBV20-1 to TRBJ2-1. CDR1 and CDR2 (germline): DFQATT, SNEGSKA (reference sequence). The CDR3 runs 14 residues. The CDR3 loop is CSGGDQIPYNEQFF.